This TCR beta chain derives from a study of T cell clonality in common variable immunodeficiency. Study-level results: The cause of increased CVID clonality remains unclear without subpopulation sequencing.

Repertoires were generated with immunoSEQ multiplex PCR, while TCRdb's copy carries only in-frame clones and drops some. The repertoire consists of some 42,000 clones, none detected only once. This CDR3 region has 16 residues. Trimming pared 6 bases from V and 5 bases from J, leaving 23 bases between. Germline V gene sequence: CDR1 SQVTM, CDR2 ANQGSEA. This clone was observed at least ten times. Its antigen is as yet unknown. The missing CDR3 end, 3 residues past where the read stops, is filled in from the germline J gene. This clonotype originated in a person aged 18 to 70 in good health. Input material: peripheral blood mononuclear cells. V gene TRBV29-1 combines with J gene TRBJ2-1, with D possibly called TRBD1 or TRBD2 (6 bases each). CDR3 in amino acids: CSVHPPTGRKNNEQFF. CDR3 bases read: TGCAGCGTCCATCCCCCTACAGGGAGGAAAAACAATGAG.